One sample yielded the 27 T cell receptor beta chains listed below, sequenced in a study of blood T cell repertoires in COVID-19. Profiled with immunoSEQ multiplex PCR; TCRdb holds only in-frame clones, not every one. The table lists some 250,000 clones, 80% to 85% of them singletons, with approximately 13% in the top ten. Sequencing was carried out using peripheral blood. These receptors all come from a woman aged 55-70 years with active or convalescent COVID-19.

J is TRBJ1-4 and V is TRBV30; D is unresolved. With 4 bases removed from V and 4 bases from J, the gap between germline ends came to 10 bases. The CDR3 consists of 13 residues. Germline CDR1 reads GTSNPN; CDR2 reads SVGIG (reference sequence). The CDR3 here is CAWNGDLNEKLFF. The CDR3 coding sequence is TGTGCCTGGAACGGGGATCTTAATGAAAAACTGTTTTTT.

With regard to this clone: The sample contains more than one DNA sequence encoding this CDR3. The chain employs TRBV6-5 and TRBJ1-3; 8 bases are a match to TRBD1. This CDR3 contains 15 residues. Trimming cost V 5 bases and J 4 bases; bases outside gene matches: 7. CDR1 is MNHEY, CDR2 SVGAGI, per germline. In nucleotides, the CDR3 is TGTGCCAGCAGTCCTTCGGACAGGGTGGGAAACACCATATATTTT. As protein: CASSPSDRVGNTIYF.

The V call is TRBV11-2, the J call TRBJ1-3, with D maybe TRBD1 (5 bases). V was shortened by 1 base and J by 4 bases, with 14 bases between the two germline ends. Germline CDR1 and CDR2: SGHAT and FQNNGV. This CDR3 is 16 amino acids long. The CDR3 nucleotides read TGTGCCAGCAGCTTAGGTCCCTCCAACAGGGGAAACACCATATATTTT. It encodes CASSLGPSNRGNTIYF.

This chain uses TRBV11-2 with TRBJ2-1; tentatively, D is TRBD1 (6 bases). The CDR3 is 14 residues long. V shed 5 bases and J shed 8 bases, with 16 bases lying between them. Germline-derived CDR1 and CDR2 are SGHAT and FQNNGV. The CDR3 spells CASSRDNLRYEQFF. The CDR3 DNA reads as TGTGCCAGCAGCCGGGACAATCTCAGATATGAGCAGTTCTTC.

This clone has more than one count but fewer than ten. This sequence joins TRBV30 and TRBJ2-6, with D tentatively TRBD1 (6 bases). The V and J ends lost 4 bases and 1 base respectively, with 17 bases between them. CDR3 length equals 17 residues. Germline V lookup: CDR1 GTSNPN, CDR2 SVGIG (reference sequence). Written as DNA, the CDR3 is TGTGCCTGGACGGAGACAGGTTGGAGGTCTGGGGCCAACGTCCTGACTTTC. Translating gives CAWTETGWRSGANVLTF.

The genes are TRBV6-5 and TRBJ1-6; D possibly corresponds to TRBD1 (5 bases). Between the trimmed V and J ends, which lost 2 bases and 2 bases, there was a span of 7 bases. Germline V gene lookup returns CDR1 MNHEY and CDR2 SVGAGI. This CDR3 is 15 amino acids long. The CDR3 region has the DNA TGTGCCAGCAGTTACGGGGCAGCCTATAATTCACCCCTCCACTTT. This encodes CASSYGAAYNSPLHF.

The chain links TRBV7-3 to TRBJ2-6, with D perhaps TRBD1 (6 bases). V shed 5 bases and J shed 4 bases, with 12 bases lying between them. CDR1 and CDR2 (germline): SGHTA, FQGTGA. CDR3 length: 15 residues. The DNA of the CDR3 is TGTGCCAGCAGCCCAACAGGGATGGGGGCCAACGTCCTGACTTTC. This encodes CASSPTGMGANVLTF.

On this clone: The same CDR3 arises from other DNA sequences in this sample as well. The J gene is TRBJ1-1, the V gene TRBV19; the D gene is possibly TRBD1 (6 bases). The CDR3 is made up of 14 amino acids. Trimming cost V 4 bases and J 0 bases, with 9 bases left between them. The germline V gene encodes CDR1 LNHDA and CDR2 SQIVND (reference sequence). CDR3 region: CASSTGQMNTEAFF. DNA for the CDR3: TGTGCCAGTAGTACTGGACAGATGAACACTGAAGCTTTCTTT.

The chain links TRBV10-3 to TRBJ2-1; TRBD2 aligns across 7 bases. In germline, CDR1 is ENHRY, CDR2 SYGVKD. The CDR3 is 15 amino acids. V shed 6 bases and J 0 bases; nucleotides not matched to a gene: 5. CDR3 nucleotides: TGTGCCATCAGCCCCGGACTAGACTCCTACAATGAGCAGTTCTTC. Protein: CAISPGLDSYNEQFF.

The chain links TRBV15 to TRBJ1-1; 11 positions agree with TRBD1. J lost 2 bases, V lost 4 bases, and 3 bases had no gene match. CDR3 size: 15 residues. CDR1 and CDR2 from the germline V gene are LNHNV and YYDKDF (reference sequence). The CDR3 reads CATSKRTGGNTEAFF. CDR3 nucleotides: TGTGCCACCAGCAAAAGGACAGGGGGCAACACTGAAGCTTTCTTT.

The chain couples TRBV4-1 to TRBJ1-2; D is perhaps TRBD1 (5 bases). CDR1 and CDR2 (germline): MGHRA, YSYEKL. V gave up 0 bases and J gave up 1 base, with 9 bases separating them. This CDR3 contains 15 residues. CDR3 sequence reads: CASSQDSQGNYGYTF. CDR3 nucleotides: TGCGCCAGCAGCCAAGACAGCCAGGGTAACTATGGCTACACCTTC.

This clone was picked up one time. In DNA form, the CDR3 reads TGTGCCAGCAGCCCGCTGGGACAGGGCGTATACGAGCAGTACTTC. Protein product: CASSPLGQGVYEQYF. This chain uses TRBV3-1 (or the pseudogene TRBV3-2) with TRBJ2-7; 9 bases match TRBD1. The germline V gene encodes CDR1 LGHDT and CDR2 YNNKEL (reference sequence). V was pared by 4 bases and J by 4 bases, with 8 bases of the junction left unmatched. This CDR3 region has 15 residues.

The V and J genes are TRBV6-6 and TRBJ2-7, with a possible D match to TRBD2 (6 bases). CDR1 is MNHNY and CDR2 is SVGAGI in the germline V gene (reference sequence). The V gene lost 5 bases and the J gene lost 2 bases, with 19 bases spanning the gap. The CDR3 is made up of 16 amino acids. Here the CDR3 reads CASSVSSRGLTYEQYF. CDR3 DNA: TGTGCCAGCAGTGTCAGTTCTCGGGGGTTAACCTACGAGCAGTACTTC.

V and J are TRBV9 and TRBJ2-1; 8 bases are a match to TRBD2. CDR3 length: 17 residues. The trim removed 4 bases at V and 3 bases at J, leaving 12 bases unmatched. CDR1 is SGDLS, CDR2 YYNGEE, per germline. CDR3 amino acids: CASSPSFSTSGYNEQFF. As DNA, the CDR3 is TGTGCCAGCAGCCCTAGCTTCAGTACTAGCGGCTACAATGAGCAGTTCTTC. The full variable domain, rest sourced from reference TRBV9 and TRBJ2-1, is DSGVTQTPKHLITATGQRVTLRCSPRSGDLSVYWYQQSLDQGLQFLIQYYNGEERAKGNILERFSAQQFPDLHSELNLSSLELGDSALYFCASSPSFSTSGYNEQFFGPGTRLTVL.

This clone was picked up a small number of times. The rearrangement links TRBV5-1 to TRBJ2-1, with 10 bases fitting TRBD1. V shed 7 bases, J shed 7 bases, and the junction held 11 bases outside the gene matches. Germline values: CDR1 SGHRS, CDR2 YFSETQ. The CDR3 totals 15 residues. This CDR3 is CASAEGQGIKNEQFF. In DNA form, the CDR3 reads TGCGCCAGCGCCGAGGGACAGGGGATTAAAAATGAGCAGTTCTTC.

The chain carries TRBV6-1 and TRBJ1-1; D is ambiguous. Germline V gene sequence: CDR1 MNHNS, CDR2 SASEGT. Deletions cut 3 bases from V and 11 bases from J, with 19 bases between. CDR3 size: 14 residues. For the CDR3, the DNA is TGTGCCAGCAGTGATCCGGTCTTAGTTCAAGATGCTTTCTTT. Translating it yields CASSDPVLVQDAFF.

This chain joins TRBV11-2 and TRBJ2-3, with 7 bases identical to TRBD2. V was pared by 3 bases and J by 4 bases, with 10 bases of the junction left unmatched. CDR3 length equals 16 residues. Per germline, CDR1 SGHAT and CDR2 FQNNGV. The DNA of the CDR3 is TGTGCCAGCAGCTTGGGGGGGACCCTAACCGCAGATACGCAGTATTTT. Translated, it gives CASSLGGTLTADTQYF.

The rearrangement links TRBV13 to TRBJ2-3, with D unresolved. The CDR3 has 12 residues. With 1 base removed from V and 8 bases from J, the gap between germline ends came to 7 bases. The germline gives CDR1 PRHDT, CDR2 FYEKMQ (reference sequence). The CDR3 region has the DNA TGTGCCAGCAGCTTAGTGCCCGGTACGCAGTATTTT. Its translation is CASSLVPGTQYF.

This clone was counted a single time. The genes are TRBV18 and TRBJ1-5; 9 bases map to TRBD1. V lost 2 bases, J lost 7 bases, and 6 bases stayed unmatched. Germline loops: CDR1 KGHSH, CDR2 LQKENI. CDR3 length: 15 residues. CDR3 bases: TGTGCCAGCTCACCAAAGGGGGACAGGGAACAGCCCCAGCATTTT. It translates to CASSPKGDREQPQHF.

The CDR3 here is CASSLASVSYEQYF. CDR3 in DNA: TGTGCCAGCAGCTTAGCGTCAGTATCCTACGAGCAGTACTTC. The chain recombines TRBV7-9 with TRBJ2-7, with D hard to call. V shed 0 bases and J shed 1 base, with 7 bases lying between them. The CDR3 runs to 14 residues. Per germline, CDR1 SEHNR and CDR2 FQNEAQ (reference sequence). Drawing the rest from reference TRBV7-9 and TRBJ2-7, the complete variable domain is DTGVSQNPRHKITKRGQNVTFRCDPISEHNRLYWYRQTLGQGPEFLTYFQNEAQLEKSRLLSDRFSAERPKGSFSTLEIQRTEQGDSAMYLCASSLASVSYEQYFGPGTRLTVT.

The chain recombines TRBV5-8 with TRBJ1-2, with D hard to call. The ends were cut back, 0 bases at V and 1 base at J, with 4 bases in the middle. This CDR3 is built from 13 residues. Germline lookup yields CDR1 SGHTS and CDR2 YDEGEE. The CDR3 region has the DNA TGTGCCAGCAGCTTGGCCCATAACTATGGCTACACCTTC. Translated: CASSLAHNYGYTF.

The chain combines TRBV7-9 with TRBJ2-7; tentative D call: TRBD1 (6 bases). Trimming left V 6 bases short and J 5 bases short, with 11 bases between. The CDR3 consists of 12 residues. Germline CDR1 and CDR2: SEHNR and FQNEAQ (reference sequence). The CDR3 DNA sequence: TGTGCCAGCAGGCGGACAGTGGACGAGCAGTACTTC. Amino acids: CASRRTVDEQYF.

DNA for the CDR3: TGTGCCTGGAGAGATACTAGCTCCTACAATGAGCAGTTCTTC. This encodes CAWRDTSSYNEQFF. The chain uses TRBV30 and TRBJ2-1, with TRBD2 as a possible D gene (5 bases). This CDR3 is built from 14 residues. V was trimmed by 3 bases and J by 0 bases, leaving 9 bases between them. Germline V gives CDR1 GTSNPN, CDR2 SVGIG (reference sequence).

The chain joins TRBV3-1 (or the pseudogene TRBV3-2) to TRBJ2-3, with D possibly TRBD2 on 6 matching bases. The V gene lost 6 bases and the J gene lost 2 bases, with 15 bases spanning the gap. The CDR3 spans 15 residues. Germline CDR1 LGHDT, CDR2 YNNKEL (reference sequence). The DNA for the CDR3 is TGTGCCAGCAGTCCCTCCGGGACTCTCACAGATACGCAGTATTTT. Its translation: CASSPSGTLTDTQYF.

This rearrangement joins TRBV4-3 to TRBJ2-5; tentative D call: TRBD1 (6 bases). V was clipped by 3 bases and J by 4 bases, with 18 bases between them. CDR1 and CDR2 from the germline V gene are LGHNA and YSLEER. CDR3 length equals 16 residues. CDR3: CASSQGRPGVGETQYF. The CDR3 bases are TGCGCCAGCAGCCAGGGGCGGCCAGGGGTGGGAGAGACCCAGTACTTC.

CDR3 region: CASCPREGEKLFF. DNA of the CDR3: TGTGCCAGTTGCCCCCGGGAGGGAGAAAAACTGTTTTTT. V gene TRBV19 combines with J gene TRBJ1-4, with D unresolved. Germline V CDR1 and CDR2: LNHDA, SQIVND (reference sequence). V lost 8 bases to trimming and J lost 8 bases, with 15 bases between them. The CDR3 contains 13 residues. Full variable domain (remainder filled in from reference TRBV19 and TRBJ1-4): DGGITQSPKYLFRKEGQNVTLSCEQNLNHDAMYWYRQDPGQGLRLIYYSQIVNDFQKGDIAEGYSVSREKKESFPLTVTSAQKNPTAFYLCASCPREGEKLFFGSGTQLSVL.

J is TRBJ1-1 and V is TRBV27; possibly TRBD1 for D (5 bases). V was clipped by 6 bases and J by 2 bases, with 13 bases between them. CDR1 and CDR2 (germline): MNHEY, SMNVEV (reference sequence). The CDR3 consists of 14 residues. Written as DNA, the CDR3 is TGTGCCAGCAGCAAAAGGGGCGGAAACACTGAAGCTTTCTTT. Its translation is CASSKRGGNTEAFF.